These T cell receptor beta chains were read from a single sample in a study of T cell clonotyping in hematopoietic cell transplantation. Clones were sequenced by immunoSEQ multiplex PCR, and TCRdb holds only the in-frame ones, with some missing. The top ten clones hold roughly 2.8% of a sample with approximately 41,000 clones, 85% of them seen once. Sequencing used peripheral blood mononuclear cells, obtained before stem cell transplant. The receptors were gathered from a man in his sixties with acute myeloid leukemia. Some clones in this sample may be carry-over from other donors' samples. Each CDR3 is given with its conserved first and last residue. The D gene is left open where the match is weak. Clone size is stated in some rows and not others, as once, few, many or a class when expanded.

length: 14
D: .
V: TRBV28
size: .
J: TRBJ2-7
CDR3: CASSFARASYEQYF
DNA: TGTGCCAGCAGTTTCGCCCGGGCCTCCTACGAGCAGTACTTC

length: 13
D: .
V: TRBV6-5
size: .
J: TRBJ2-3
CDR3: CASSYSGRDTQYF
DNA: TGTGCCAGCAGTTACTCAGGTCGAGATACGCAGTATTTT

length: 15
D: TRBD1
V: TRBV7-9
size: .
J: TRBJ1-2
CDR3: CASSLAGTGVYGYTF
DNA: TGTGCCAGCAGCTTGGCCGGGACAGGGGTCTATGGCTACACCTTC

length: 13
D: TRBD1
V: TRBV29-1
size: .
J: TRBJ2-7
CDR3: CSASGTGIHEQYF
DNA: TGCAGCGCCTCCGGGACAGGGATCCACGAGCAGTACTTC

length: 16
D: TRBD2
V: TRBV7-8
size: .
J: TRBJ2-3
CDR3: CASSSRTSGGIDTQYF
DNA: TGTGCCAGCAGCTCTAGGACTAGCGGGGGGATAGATACGCAGTATTTT

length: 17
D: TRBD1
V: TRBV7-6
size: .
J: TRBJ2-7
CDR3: CASSLEVSGTGSYEQYF
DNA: TGTGCCAGCAGCTTAGAAGTCTCCGGGACAGGTTCCTACGAGCAGTACTTC

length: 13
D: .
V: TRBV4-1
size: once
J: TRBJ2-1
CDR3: CASSQGRSNEQFF
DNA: TGCGCCAGCAGCCAAGGACGGTCCAATGAGCAGTTCTTC

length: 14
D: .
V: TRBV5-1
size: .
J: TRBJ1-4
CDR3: CASSFGVVNEKLFF
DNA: TGCGCCAGCAGCTTTGGAGTTGTTAATGAAAAACTGTTTTTT

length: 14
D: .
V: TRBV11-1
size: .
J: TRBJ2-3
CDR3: CASSLFWSTDTQYF
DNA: TGTGCCAGCAGCTTGTTTTGGTCCACAGATACGCAGTATTTT

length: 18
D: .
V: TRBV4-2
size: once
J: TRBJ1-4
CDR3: CASSQDRDNVPKNEKLFF
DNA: TGTGCCAGCAGCCAGGACCGGGACAATGTACCTAAAAATGAAAAACTGTTTTTT

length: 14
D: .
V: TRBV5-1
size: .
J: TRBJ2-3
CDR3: CASSLVGATDTQYF
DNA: TGCGCCAGCAGCTTGGTTGGGGCCACAGATACGCAGTATTTT

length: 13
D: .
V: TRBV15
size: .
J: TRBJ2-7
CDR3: CATSRDRAREQYF
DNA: TGTGCCACCAGCAGAGATCGGGCGAGGGAGCAGTACTTC

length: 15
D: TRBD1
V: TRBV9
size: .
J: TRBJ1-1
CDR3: CASSPQTGWGFEAFF
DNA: TGTGCCAGCAGCCCTCAGACAGGGTGGGGATTTGAAGCTTTCTTT

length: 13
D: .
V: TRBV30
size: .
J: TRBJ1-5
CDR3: CAWSRRGLNPQHF
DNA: TGTGCCTGGAGTAGGCGGGGATTGAATCCCCAGCATTTT

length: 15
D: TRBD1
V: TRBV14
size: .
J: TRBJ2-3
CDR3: CASSPWDRSTDTQYF
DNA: TGTGCCAGCAGCCCCTGGGACAGAAGCACAGATACGCAGTATTTT

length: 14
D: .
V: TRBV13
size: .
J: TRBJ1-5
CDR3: CASSSLNSNQPQHF
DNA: TGTGCCAGCAGCTCGTTGAATAGCAATCAGCCCCAGCATTTT

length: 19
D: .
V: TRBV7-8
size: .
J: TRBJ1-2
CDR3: CASRSRPGSRRSANYGYTF
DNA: TGTGCCAGCAGATCCAGGCCCGGCAGCCGGAGGTCGGCTAACTATGGCTACACCTTC

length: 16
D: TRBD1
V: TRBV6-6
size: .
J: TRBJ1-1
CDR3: CASSSKPKDRGNEAFF
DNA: TGTGCCAGCAGCTCAAAACCAAAGGACAGGGGGAACGAAGCTTTCTTT

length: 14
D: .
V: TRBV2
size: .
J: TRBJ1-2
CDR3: CASSKGGVDYGYTF
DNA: TGTGCCAGCAGCAAGGGAGGAGTCGACTATGGCTACACCTTC

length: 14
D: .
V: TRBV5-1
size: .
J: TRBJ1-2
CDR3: CASREQGEGSGYTF
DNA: TGCGCCAGCAGGGAACAGGGAGAAGGATCTGGCTACACCTTC

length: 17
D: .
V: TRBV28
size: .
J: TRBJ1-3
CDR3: CASTLRAGALSGNTIYF
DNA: TGTGCCAGCACCCTTAGGGCAGGGGCCCTCTCTGGAAACACCATATATTTT

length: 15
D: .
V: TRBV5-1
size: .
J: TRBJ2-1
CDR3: CASTDGQSSYNEQFF
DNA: TGCGCCAGCACCGACGGGCAGAGCTCCTACAATGAGCAGTTCTTC

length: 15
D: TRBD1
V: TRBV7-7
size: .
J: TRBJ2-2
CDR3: CASSLTGTNTGELFF
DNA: TGTGCTAGCAGCTTGACAGGGACGAACACCGGGGAGCTGTTTTTT

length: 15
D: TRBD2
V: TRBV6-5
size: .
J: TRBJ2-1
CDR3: CASSSGTSGGGEQFF
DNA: TGTGCCAGCAGTTCCGGGACTAGCGGGGGAGGTGAGCAGTTCTTC

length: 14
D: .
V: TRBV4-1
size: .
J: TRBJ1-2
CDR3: CASSQVGRDYGYTF
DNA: TGCGCCAGCAGCCAAGTAGGCAGGGACTATGGCTACACCTTC

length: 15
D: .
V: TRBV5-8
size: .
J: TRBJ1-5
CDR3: CASSLGGGTHQPQHF
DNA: TGTGCCAGCAGCTTGGGGGGGGGAACTCATCAGCCCCAGCATTTT

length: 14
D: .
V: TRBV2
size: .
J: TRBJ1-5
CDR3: CASSGTLGGQPQHF
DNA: TGTGCCAGCAGTGGGACTCTAGGGGGACAGCCCCAGCATTTT

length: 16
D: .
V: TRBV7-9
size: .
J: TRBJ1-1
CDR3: CASSSPGGRGVTEAFF
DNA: TGTGCCAGCAGCTCGCCGGGGGGCAGGGGAGTCACTGAAGCTTTCTTT

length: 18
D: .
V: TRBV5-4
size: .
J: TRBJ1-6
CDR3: CASSFGQKTPRRNSPLHF
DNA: TGTGCCAGCAGCTTTGGACAAAAAACGCCTAGGAGGAATTCACCCCTCCACTTT

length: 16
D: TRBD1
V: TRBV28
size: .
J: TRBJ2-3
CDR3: CASSSGARGRADTQYF
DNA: TGTGCCAGCAGTTCCGGAGCCAGGGGGCGCGCAGATACGCAGTATTTT

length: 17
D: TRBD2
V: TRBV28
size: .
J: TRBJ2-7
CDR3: CASSSGTSGGGAYEQYF
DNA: TGTGCCAGCAGTTCAGGGACTAGCGGAGGGGGAGCCTACGAGCAGTACTTC

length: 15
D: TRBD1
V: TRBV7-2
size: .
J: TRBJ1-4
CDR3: CASSFLITGGEKLFF
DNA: TGTGCCAGCAGCTTTTTAATTACAGGGGGCGAAAAACTGTTTTTT

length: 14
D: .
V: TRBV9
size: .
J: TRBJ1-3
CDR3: CASSPFQEGNTIYF
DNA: TGTGCCAGCAGCCCATTCCAGGAGGGAAACACCATATATTTT

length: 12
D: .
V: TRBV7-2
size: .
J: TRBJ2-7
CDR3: CASSPLNYEQYF
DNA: TGTGCCAGCAGCCCACTAAATTACGAGCAGTACTTC

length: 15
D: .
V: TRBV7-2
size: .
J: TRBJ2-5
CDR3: CASSINGRFVETQYF
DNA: TGTGCCAGCAGCATTAATGGGCGATTCGTGGAGACCCAGTACTTC

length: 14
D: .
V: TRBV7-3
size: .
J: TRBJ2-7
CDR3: CASSSAVGSYEQYF
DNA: TGTGCCAGCAGCTCCGCTGTGGGCTCCTACGAGCAGTACTTC

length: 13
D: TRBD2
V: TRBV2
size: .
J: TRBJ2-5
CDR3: CASRANGGETQYF
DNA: TGTGCCAGCAGAGCGAACGGGGGGGAGACCCAGTACTTC

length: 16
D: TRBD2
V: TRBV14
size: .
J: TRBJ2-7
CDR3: CASSPSGLAGRYEQYF
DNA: TGTGCCAGCAGCCCCTCCGGACTAGCGGGGCGCTACGAGCAGTACTTC

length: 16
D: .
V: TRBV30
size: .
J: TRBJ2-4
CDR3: CACRRGTPLAKNIQYF
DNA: TGTGCCTGCCGCCGAGGGACCCCTTTAGCCAAAAACATTCAGTACTTC

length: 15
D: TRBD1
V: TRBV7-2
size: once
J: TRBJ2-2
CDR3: CASSFGQGSGGELFF
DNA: TGTGCCAGCAGCTTTGGACAGGGTTCAGGCGGGGAGCTGTTTTTT

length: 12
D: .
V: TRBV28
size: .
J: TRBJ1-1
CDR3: CASRGAPTEAFF
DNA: TGTGCCAGCCGTGGGGCGCCGACTGAAGCTTTCTTT

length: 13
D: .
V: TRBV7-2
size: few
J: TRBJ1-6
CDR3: CASSNHKDSPLHF
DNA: TGTGCCAGCAGCAACCATAAGGATTCACCCCTCCACTTT